Following are 8 T cell receptor beta chains from one sample sequenced in a study of blood T cells in healthy people across ages. The second PCR ran about 6 to 12 cycles with a sample-barcoded 5' primer and J-beta primers. TCRdb called the 5' RACE reads again in MiXCR, with one record for every CDR3 protein. The profile shows 750,000 to 950,000 distinct CDR3 sequences, roughly 25% of them singletons. The data were also submitted as part of a second study, on T cells of mothers and their children.

Sequencing input: blood. The receptors derive from a boy aged 10-17 years in good health.

The chain joins TRBV6-1 to TRBJ1-4, with D perhaps TRBD1 (5 bases). Trimming removed 4 bases at V and 5 bases at J, with 14 bases between. CDR1 MNHNS and CDR2 SASEGT come from the germline V gene. CDR3 size: 15 residues. CDR3 loop: CASSAPIGENEKLFF. CDR3 in DNA: TGTGCCAGCAGTGCGCCAATAGGGGAAAATGAAAAACTGTTTTTT.

Regarding this clonotype: The germline gene is not matched at one end of the junction; a read error may be the cause. The chain links TRBV13 to TRBJ1-1; D is ambiguous. This CDR3 is 15 amino acids long. Germline CDR1 and CDR2: PRHDT and FYEKMQ (reference sequence). The CDR3 sequence: CASSSLGLGNTEAFF. Here the CDR3 DNA reads TGTGCCAGTAGCTCCTTAGGTCTCGGTAACACTGAAGCTTTCTTT.

The chain combines TRBV3-1 with TRBJ2-1; tentative D call: TRBD2 (6 bases). The CDR3 runs 14 residues. The V gene lost 4 bases and the J gene lost 10 bases, with 17 bases spanning the gap. Germline assignment: CDR1 LGHDT and CDR2 YNNKEL (reference sequence). The CDR3 protein is CASSPGDFWWEQFF. The CDR3 region has the DNA TGTGCCAGCAGCCCCGGGGACTTTTGGTGGGAGCAGTTCTTC.

This clonotype has more than one count but fewer than ten. The CDR3 sequence: CASSEVGGRANDEQYF. The DNA of the CDR3 is TGTGCCAGCAGTGAAGTAGGAGGCAGGGCAAATGACGAGCAGTACTTC. This chain links TRBV6-1 with TRBJ2-7; D may be TRBD1 or TRBD2 (5 bases each). The V end lost 1 base, the J end lost 5 bases, and 18 bases lay between the germline ends. In germline, CDR1 is MNHNS, CDR2 SASEGT. The CDR3 extends over 16 amino acids.

Points on this clonotype: One junction end disagrees with the germline gene, perhaps due to a read error. The gene calls are TRBV25-1 and TRBJ2-5, with D tentatively TRBD1 (6 bases). The CDR3 extends over 11 amino acids. CDR1 and CDR2 (germline): MGHDK, SYGVNS. The CDR3 reads CASSQGYEQHF. CDR3 nucleotides: TGTGCCAGCAGCCAGGGGTACGAGCAGCACTTC.

In its sample, this clonotype was seen a few times. The chain carries TRBV11-2 and TRBJ1-1, with D tentatively TRBD1 (5 bases). Trimming took off 1 base at V and 1 base at J, with 10 bases between the two ends. The germline V gene has CDR1 SGHAT and CDR2 FQNNGV. This CDR3 has 15 amino acids. This CDR3 reads CASSLVRGENTEAFF. CDR3 bases: TGTGCCAGCAGCTTAGTTCGGGGGGAGAACACTGAAGCTTTCTTT.

This sequence joins TRBV9 and TRBJ2-3; TRBD2 matches at 9 bases. Looked up from germline, CDR1 is SGDLS and CDR2 is YYNGEE. This CDR3 contains 18 residues. J lost 1 base, V lost 4 bases, and 13 bases had no gene match. The CDR3 here is CASSPWVAGAGRTDTQYF. The CDR3 DNA is TGTGCCAGCAGCCCGTGGGTAGCGGGGGCTGGTCGCACAGATACGCAGTATTTT.

V and J are TRBV11-2 and TRBJ2-5; 7 bases map to TRBD2. In germline, CDR1 is SGHAT, CDR2 FQNNGV. CDR3 length equals 13 residues. V lost 6 bases and J lost 5; bases outside the gene matches: 6. The CDR3 nucleotides read TGTGCCAGCAGGCCTGGGGGGGTGGAGACCCAGTACTTC. Translated, it gives CASRPGGVETQYF.